Included here is one T cell receptor beta chain sequence, with context. A second about 7 to 11 cycle PCR used barcoded and J-beta primers. A template-switch adaptor that had 12 random nucleotides put a tag on each cDNA molecule. From the 5' RACE reads, TCRdb called clonotypes with MiXCR, one entry per CDR3 protein. The data contain about 800,000 distinct CDR3 sequences, around 50% of them singletons. The data are from a study of blood T cells in healthy people across ages. CDR3 length: 16 residues. The germline CDR1 and CDR2 sequences are MDHEN and SYDVKM. V gave up 2 bases and J gave up 1 base, with 14 bases separating them.

The sequencing sample was made of blood. The chain carries TRBV28 and TRBJ2-5, with D perhaps TRBD1 (6 bases). This receptor was taken from a man older than 75 in good health. The CDR3 spells CASSLSDRKAQETQYF. The CDR3 nucleotides read TGTGCCAGCAGTTTAAGTGACAGGAAGGCCCAAGAGACCCAGTACTTC.